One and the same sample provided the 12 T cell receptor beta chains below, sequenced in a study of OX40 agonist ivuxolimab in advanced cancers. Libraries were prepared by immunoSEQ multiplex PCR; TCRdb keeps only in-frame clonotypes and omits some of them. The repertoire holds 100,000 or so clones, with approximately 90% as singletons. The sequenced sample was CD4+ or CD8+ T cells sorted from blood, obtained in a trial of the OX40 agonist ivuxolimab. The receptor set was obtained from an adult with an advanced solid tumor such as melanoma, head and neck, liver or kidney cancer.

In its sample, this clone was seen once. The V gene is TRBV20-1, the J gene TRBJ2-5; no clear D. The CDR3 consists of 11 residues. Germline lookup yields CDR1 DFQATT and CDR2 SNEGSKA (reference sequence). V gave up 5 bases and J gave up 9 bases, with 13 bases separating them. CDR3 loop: CSAGSGLSQYF. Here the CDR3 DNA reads TGCAGTGCTGGATCGGGTCTTTCCCAGTACTTC.

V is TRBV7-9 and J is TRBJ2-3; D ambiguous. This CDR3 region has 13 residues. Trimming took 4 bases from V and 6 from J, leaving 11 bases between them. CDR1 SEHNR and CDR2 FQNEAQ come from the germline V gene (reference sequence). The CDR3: CASSSFDMDTQYF. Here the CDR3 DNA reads TGTGCCAGCAGCTCCTTCGACATGGATACGCAGTATTTT.

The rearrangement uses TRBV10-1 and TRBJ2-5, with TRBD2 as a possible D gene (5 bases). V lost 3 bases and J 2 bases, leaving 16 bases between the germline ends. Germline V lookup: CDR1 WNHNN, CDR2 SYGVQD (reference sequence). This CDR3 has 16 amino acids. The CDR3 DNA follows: TGCGCCAGCAGTGAAGTTAGGTGGCGGGTACAAGAGACCCAGTACTTC. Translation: CASSEVRWRVQETQYF.

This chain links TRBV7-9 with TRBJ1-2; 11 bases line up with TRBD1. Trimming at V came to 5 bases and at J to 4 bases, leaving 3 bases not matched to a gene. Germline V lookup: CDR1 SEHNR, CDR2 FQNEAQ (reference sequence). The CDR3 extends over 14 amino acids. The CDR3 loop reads CASSPGTGGYGYTF. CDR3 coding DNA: TGTGCCAGCAGCCCGGGGACAGGGGGCTATGGCTACACCTTC.

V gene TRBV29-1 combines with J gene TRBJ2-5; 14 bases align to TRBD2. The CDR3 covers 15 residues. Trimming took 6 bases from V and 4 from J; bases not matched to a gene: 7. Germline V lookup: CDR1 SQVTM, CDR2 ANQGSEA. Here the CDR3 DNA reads TGCAGCGTGGTAGGACTAGCGGGAGGAAGAGAGACCCAGTACTTC. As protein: CSVVGLAGGRETQYF.

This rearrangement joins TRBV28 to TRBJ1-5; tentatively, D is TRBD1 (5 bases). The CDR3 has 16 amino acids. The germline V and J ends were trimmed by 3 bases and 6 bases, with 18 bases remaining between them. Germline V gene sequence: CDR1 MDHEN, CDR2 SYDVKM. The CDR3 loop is CASSLAAGAEGQPQHF. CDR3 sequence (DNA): TGTGCCAGCAGTTTGGCAGCTGGGGCGGAGGGTCAGCCCCAGCATTTT. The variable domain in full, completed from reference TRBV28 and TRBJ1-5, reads DVKVTQSSRYLVKRTGEKVFLECVQDMDHENMFWYRQDPGLGLRLIYFSYDVKMKEKGDIPEGYSVSREKKERFSLILESASTNQTSMYLCASSLAAGAEGQPQHFGDGTRLSIL.

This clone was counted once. The CDR3 DNA follows: TGTGCCAGCAGCCCTCGGCCAGGGGATAATTCACCCCTCCACTTT. Translated: CASSPRPGDNSPLHF. The chain employs TRBV9 and TRBJ1-6, with TRBD1 as a possible D gene (6 bases). V lost 4 bases to trimming and J lost 5 bases, with 13 bases between them. The CDR3 is 15 residues long. Germline loops: CDR1 SGDLS, CDR2 YYNGEE.

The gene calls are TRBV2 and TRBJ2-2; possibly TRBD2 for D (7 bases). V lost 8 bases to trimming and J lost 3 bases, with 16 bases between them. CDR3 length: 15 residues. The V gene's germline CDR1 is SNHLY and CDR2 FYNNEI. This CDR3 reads CASGGASGYTGELFF. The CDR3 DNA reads TGTGCCAGCGGGGGGGCTAGCGGATACACCGGGGAGCTGTTTTTT.

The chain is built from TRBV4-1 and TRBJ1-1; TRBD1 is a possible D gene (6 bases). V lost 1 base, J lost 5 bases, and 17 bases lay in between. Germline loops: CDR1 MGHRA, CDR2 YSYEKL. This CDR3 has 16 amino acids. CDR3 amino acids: CASSQGPPGAATEAFF. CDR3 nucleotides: TGCGCCAGCAGCCAAGGTCCCCCGGGGGCAGCAACTGAAGCTTTCTTT.

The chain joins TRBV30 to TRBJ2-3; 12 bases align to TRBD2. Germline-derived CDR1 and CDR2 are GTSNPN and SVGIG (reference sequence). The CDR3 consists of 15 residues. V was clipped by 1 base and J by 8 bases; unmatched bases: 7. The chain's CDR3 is CAWSELAGGVGTQYF. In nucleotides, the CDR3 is TGTGCCTGGAGTGAACTAGCGGGAGGAGTAGGTACGCAGTATTTT.

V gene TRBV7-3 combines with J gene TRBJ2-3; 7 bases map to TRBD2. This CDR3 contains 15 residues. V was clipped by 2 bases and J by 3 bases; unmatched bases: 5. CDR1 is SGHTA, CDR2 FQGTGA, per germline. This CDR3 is CASSLWASGTDTQYF. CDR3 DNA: TGTGCCAGCAGCTTATGGGCTAGCGGTACAGATACGCAGTATTTT.

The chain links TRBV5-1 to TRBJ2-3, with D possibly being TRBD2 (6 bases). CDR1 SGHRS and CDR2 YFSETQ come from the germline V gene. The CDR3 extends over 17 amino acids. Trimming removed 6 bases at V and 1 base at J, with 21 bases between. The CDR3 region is CASTDPAGRRGTDTQYF. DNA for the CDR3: TGCGCCAGCACCGATCCGGCGGGGCGGAGAGGCACAGATACGCAGTATTTT.